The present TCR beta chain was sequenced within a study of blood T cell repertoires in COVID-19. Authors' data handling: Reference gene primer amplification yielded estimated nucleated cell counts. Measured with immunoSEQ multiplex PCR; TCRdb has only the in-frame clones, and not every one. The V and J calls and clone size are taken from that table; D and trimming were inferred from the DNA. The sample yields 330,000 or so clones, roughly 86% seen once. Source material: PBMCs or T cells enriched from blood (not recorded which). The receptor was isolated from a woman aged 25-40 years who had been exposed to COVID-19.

CDR3 DNA sequence: TGTGCCACCCGGGCCGGGGAGCTGTTTTTT. Its protein product is CATRAGELFF. The chain has TRBV19 and TRBJ2-2; D gene uncertain. This CDR3 is 10 amino acids long. CDR1 and CDR2 from the germline V gene are LNHDA and SQIVND (reference sequence). The V end lost 10 bases, the J end lost 6 bases, and 6 bases lay between the germline ends.